A selection of T cell receptor beta chains follows, all from one sample in a study of Graves' ophthalmopathy and Graves' hyperthyroidism. TCRdb called the multiplex PCR reads again in MiXCR, with one record for every CDR3 protein. The sample contains almost 750,000 distinct CDR3 sequences, 40% of which appear only once. Sequenced material: peripheral blood. Receptors were obtained from an adult man with Graves' ophthalmopathy. Each CDR3 is given with its conserved first and last residue. Each record gives: D gene, clone size, V gene, J gene, CDR3 protein, CDR3 DNA. A D gene is named only where the DNA matches it firmly. A row's size may be missing; if present it is once, few, many or a size class.

d_gene: TRBD1
abundance: NA
v_gene: TRBV10-3
j_gene: TRBJ2-7
CDR3aa: CASNYRGSYEQYF
CDR3nt: TGTGCCAGCAACTACAGGGGTTCCTACGAGCAGTACTTC

d_gene: NA
abundance: NA
v_gene: TRBV2
j_gene: TRBJ1-3
CDR3aa: CASSEESGNTIYF
CDR3nt: TGTGCCAGCAGTGAAGAAAGTGGAAACACCATATATTTT

d_gene: NA
abundance: NA
v_gene: TRBV7-9
j_gene: TRBJ1-1
CDR3aa: CASSLIPLNTEAFF
CDR3nt: TGTGCCAGCAGCTTAATACCTCTGAACACTGAAGCTTTCTTT

d_gene: NA
abundance: NA
v_gene: TRBV6-5
j_gene: TRBJ2-6
CDR3aa: CASSAQMGANVLTF
CDR3nt: TGTGCCAGCAGTGCCCAGATGGGGGCCAACGTCCTGACTTTC

d_gene: NA
abundance: NA
v_gene: TRBV29-1
j_gene: TRBJ1-1
CDR3aa: CSVLGVQNTEAFF
CDR3nt: TGCAGCGTTTTGGGGGTACAGAACACTGAAGCTTTCTTT

d_gene: TRBD2
abundance: NA
v_gene: TRBV20-1
j_gene: TRBJ2-5
CDR3aa: CSARPPGGGAQETQYF
CDR3nt: TGCAGTGCTAGACCCCCGGGGGGGGGAGCCCAAGAGACCCAGTACTTC

d_gene: NA
abundance: NA
v_gene: TRBV19
j_gene: TRBJ2-7
CDR3aa: CASSIGAGMTGEQYF
CDR3nt: TGTGCCAGTAGTATAGGAGCAGGAATGACTGGCGAGCAGTACTTC

d_gene: TRBD1
abundance: many
v_gene: TRBV10-3
j_gene: TRBJ2-2
CDR3aa: CAISGSGGLNTGELFF
CDR3nt: TGTGCCATCAGTGGATCAGGGGGCTTGAACACCGGGGAGCTGTTTTTT

d_gene: TRBD1
abundance: NA
v_gene: TRBV20-1
j_gene: TRBJ1-1
CDR3aa: CSARGTGNSEAFF
CDR3nt: TGCAGTGCTAGAGGGACAGGGAACTCTGAAGCTTTCTTT

d_gene: TRBD2
abundance: many
v_gene: TRBV7-9
j_gene: TRBJ2-7
CDR3aa: CASSFQAGYYEQYF
CDR3nt: TGTGCCAGCAGCTTTCAAGCGGGGTACTACGAGCAGTACTTC

d_gene: NA
abundance: NA
v_gene: TRBV25-1
j_gene: TRBJ2-2
CDR3aa: CASSTHRNTGELFF
CDR3nt: TGTGCCAGCAGTACGCACAGGAACACCGGGGAGCTGTTTTTT

d_gene: TRBD2
abundance: NA
v_gene: TRBV20-1
j_gene: TRBJ2-5
CDR3aa: CSARKVAGELETQYF
CDR3nt: TGCAGTGCTAGGAAGGTAGCGGGAGAACTCGAGACCCAGTACTTC

d_gene: TRBD1
abundance: many
v_gene: TRBV5-4
j_gene: TRBJ1-2
CDR3aa: CASSRTGENYGYTF
CDR3nt: TGTGCCAGCAGCCGGACAGGGGAGAACTATGGCTACACCTTC

d_gene: NA
abundance: NA
v_gene: TRBV7-9
j_gene: TRBJ2-2
CDR3aa: CASSSRAGELFF
CDR3nt: TGTGCCAGCAGCTCGAGGGCAGGGGAGCTGTTTTTT

d_gene: NA
abundance: NA
v_gene: TRBV25-1
j_gene: TRBJ2-2
CDR3aa: CASSQVRTTNTGELFF
CDR3nt: TGCGCCAGCAGCCAAGTTCGGACAACGAACACCGGGGAGCTGTTTTTT

d_gene: NA
abundance: many
v_gene: TRBV15
j_gene: TRBJ1-2
CDR3aa: CATSRGAGRYGYTF
CDR3nt: TGTGCCACCAGTAGAGGGGCAGGGCGCTATGGCTACACCTTC

d_gene: NA
abundance: NA
v_gene: TRBV11-1
j_gene: TRBJ2-6
CDR3aa: CASSSPRSSGANVLTF
CDR3nt: TGTGCCAGCAGTTCTCCCCGAAGCTCTGGGGCCAACGTCCTGACTTTC

d_gene: TRBD1
abundance: few
v_gene: TRBV4-3
j_gene: TRBJ1-2
CDR3aa: CASSQGDSNNYGYTF
CDR3nt: TGCGCCAGCAGCCAAGGGGACAGTAATAACTATGGCTACACCTTC

d_gene: NA
abundance: many
v_gene: TRBV2
j_gene: TRBJ1-5
CDR3aa: CASSGLGNSNQPQHF
CDR3nt: TGTGCCAGCAGCGGCCTTGGGAATAGCAATCAGCCCCAGCATTTT

d_gene: TRBD1
abundance: once
v_gene: TRBV29-1
j_gene: TRBJ1-4
CDR3aa: CSVGDRGEKLFF
CDR3nt: TGCAGCGTGGGGGACAGGGGCGAAAAACTGTTTTTT

d_gene: NA
abundance: NA
v_gene: TRBV9
j_gene: TRBJ1-2
CDR3aa: CASSVSGGGDYGYTF
CDR3nt: TGTGCCAGCAGCGTAAGTGGGGGAGGCGACTATGGCTACACCTTC

d_gene: TRBD2
abundance: NA
v_gene: TRBV15
j_gene: TRBJ2-5
CDR3aa: CATSSESGGEETQYF
CDR3nt: TGTGCCACCAGCAGTGAGTCGGGGGGGGAAGAGACCCAGTACTTC

d_gene: NA
abundance: many
v_gene: TRBV10-3
j_gene: TRBJ1-2
CDR3aa: CAISEGQTWGNGYTF
CDR3nt: TGTGCCATCAGTGAGGGACAGACCTGGGGGAATGGCTACACCTTC

d_gene: TRBD1
abundance: few
v_gene: TRBV5-1
j_gene: TRBJ1-2
CDR3aa: CASSPDRDTYGYTF
CDR3nt: TGCGCCAGCAGCCCGGACAGGGATACGTATGGCTACACCTTC

d_gene: NA
abundance: few
v_gene: TRBV6-1
j_gene: TRBJ1-5
CDR3aa: CASSTGGGGNQPQHF
CDR3nt: TGTGCCAGCAGTACGGGGGGAGGGGGCAATCAGCCCCAGCATTTT

d_gene: TRBD1
abundance: NA
v_gene: TRBV14
j_gene: TRBJ2-7
CDR3aa: CASSPVRTGRLVYEQYF
CDR3nt: TGTGCCAGCAGCCCCGTCCGGACAGGCCGGTTAGTCTACGAGCAGTACTTC

d_gene: NA
abundance: few
v_gene: TRBV15
j_gene: TRBJ2-7
CDR3aa: CATSSFSMTDEQYF
CDR3nt: TGTGCCACCAGCAGTTTTTCGATGACAGACGAGCAGTACTTC

d_gene: NA
abundance: many
v_gene: TRBV5-8
j_gene: TRBJ2-2
CDR3aa: CASSFSPTGELFF
CDR3nt: TGTGCCAGCAGCTTTAGCCCGACCGGGGAGCTGTTTTTT